This T cell receptor beta chain was identified in a study of response to subunit inactivated influenza vaccine (dated by TCRdb to 2016 to 2019). Background for the entire study: Deep quantitative T cell receptor repertoire profiling was used in the study to track responses to a trivalent subunit inactivated influenza vaccine.

Per the germline V gene (reference sequence), SGHKS is the CDR1 and YYEKEE is the CDR2. The CDR3 covers 15 residues, taking in both the cysteine and the phenylalanine. The CDR3 DNA has 45 bases and is translated from base 1. Relative to germline, V is 2 bases shorter and J is 2 bases shorter, with 13 bases between their ends. The library was built by means of RT-PCR. The listed sequencing device is Illumina HiSeq 2500. Using fastp at Q25 and MiXCR, TCRdb reprocessed the public reads and kept productive beta chains. Records with the same CDR3 protein are collapsed into one entry carrying the most frequent genes and DNA. The table for this sample lists 500,000 to 600,000 distinct CDR3 sequences; about 15% of them were counted only once. The ten largest clonotypes hold around 10% of the sample. Remarks on this clonotype: The antigen this receptor binds is unknown. Per-base qualities were not stored, and no clone one base away is much larger.

Findings and caveats that apply to the study as a whole: The authors suggested that each seasonal influenza vaccination may recruit only a limited number of new T cells.

The sequences come from PBMCs from blood, collected roughly 12 days after vaccination. The TCR sequence derives from a man over 45 who received an inactivated influenza vaccine. Donor details come from another sample of the same person, matched by shared clones. The V and J genes are TRBV5-5 and TRBJ1-2, with a weak D call of TRBD1 (5 bases match). The DNA sequence is TGTGCCAGCAGCTTCAGGGCTAGATCCAACTATGGCTACACCTTC. This translates into CASSFRARSNYGYTF. The entire variable domain, with the stretches around the CDR3 drawn from the reference TRBV5-5 and TRBJ1-2 proteins, is DAGVTQSPTHLIKTRGQQVTLRCSPISGHKSVSWYQQVLGQGPQFIFQYYEKEERGRGNFPDRFSARQFPNYSSELNVNALLLGDSALYLCASSFRARSNYGYTFGSGTRLTVV.